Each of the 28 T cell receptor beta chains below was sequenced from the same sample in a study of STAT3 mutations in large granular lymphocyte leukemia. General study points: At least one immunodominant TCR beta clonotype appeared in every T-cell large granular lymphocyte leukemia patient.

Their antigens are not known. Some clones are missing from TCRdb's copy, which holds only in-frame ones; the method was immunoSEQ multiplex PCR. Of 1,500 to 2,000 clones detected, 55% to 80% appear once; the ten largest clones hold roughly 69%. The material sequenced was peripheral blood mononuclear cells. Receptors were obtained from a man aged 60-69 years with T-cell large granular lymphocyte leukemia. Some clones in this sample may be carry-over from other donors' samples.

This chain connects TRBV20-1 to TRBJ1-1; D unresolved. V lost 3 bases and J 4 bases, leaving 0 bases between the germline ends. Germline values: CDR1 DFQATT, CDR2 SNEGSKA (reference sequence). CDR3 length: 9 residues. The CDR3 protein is CSASTEAFF. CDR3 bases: TGCAGTGCTAGCACTGAAGCTTTCTTT.

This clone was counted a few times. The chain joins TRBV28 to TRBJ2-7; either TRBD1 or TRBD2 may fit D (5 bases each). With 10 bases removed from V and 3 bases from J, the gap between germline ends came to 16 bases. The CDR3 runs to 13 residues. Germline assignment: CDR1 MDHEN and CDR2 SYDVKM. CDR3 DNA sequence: TGTGCCACCTTCCGAGGGGATATCTACGAGCAGTACTTC. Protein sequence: CATFRGDIYEQYF.

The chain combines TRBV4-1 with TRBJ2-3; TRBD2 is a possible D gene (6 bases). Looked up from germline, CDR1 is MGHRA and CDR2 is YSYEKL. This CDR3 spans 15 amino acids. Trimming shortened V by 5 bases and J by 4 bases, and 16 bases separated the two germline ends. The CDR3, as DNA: TGCGCCAGCAGCAACTGGGGGGTTTCACCAGATACGCAGTATTTT. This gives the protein CASSNWGVSPDTQYF.

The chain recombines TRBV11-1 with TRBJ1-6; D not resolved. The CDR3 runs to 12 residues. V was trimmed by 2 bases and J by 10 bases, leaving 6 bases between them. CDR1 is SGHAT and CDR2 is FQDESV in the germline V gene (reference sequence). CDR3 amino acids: CASSLLSSPLHF. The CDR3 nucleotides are TGTGCCAGCAGCTTACTGAGCTCACCCCTCCACTTT.

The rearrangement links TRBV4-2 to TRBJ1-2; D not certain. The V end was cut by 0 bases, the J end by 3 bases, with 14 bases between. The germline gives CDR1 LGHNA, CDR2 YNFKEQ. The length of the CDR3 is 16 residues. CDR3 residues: CASSQEPIPHDYGYTF. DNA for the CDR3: TGTGCCAGCAGCCAAGAACCCATCCCACACGACTATGGCTACACCTTC.

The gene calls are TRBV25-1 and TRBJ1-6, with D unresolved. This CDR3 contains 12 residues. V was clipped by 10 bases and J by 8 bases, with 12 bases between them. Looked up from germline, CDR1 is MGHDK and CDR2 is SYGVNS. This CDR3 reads CATSRGDSPLHF. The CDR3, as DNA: TGTGCCACCAGCCGGGGTGATTCACCCCTCCACTTT.

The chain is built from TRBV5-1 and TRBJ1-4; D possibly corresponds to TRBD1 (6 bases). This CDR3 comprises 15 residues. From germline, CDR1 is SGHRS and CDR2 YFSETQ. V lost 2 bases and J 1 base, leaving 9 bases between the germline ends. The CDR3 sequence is CASSLRGGTNEKLFF. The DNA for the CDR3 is TGCGCCAGCAGCTTAAGGGGGGGAACTAATGAAAAACTGTTTTTT.

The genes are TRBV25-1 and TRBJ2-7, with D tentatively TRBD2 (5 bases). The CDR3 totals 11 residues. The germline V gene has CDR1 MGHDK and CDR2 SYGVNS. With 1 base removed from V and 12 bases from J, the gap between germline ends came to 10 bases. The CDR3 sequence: CASSESGLLYF. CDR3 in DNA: TGTGCCAGCAGTGAATCGGGATTGTTGTACTTC.

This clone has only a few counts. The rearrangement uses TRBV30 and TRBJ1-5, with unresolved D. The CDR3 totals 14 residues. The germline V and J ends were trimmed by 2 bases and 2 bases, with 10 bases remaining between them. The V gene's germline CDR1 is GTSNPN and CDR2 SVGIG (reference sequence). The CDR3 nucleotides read TGTGCCTGGAGTCGAGCGCCGGGCAATCAGCCCCAGCATTTT. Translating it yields CAWSRAPGNQPQHF.

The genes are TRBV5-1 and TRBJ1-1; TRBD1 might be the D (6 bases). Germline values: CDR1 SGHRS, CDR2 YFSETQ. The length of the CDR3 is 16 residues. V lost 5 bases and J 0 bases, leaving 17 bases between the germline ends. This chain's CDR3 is CASSHAGTSMNTEAFF. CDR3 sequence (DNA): TGCGCCAGCAGTCATGCCGGGACAAGTATGAACACTGAAGCTTTCTTT.

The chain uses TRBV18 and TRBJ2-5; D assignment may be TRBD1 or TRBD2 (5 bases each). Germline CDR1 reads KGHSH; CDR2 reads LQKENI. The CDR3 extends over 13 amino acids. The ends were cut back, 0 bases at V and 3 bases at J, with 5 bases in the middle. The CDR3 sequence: CASSPPGEETQYF. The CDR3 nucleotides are TGTGCCAGCTCACCACCGGGGGAAGAGACCCAGTACTTC.

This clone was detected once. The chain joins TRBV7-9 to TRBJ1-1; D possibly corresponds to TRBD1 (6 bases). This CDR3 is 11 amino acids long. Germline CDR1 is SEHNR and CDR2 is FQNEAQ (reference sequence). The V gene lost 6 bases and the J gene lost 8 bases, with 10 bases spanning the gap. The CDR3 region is CASRQTGEAFF. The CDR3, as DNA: TGTGCCAGCAGGCAAACAGGGGAAGCTTTCTTT. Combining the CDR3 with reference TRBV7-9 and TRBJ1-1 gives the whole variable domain DTGVSQNPRHKITKRGQNVTFRCDPISEHNRLYWYRQTLGQGPEFLTYFQNEAQLEKSRLLSDRFSAERPKGSFSTLEIQRTEQGDSAMYLCASRQTGEAFFGQGTRLTVV.

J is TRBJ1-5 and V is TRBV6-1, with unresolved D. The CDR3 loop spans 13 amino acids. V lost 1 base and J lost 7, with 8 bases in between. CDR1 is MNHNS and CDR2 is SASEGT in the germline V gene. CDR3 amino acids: CASSEGEGQPQHF. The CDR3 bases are TGTGCCAGCAGTGAAGGCGAGGGACAGCCCCAGCATTTT.

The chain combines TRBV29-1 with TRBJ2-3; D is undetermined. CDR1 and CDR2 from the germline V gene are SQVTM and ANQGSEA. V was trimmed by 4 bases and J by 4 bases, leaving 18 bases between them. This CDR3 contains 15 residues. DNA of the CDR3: TGCAGCGTTGCCCAAGCCGTATCCTCCTCAGATACGCAGTATTTT. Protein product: CSVAQAVSSSDTQYF.

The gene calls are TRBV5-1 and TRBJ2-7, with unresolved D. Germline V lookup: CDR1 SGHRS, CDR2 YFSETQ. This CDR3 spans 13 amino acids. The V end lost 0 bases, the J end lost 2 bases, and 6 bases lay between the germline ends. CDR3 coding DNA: TGCGCCAGCAGCTTGGTACGTGCCTACGAGCAGTACTTC. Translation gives CASSLVRAYEQYF.

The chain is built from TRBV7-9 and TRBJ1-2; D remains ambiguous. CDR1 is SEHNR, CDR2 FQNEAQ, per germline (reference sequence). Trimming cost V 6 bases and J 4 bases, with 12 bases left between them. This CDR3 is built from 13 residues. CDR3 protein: CASRTPSSYGYTF. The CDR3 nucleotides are TGTGCCAGCAGGACACCAAGTTCCTATGGCTACACCTTC. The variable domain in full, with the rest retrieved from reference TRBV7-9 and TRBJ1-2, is DTGVSQNPRHKITKRGQNVTFRCDPISEHNRLYWYRQTLGQGPEFLTYFQNEAQLEKSRLLSDRFSAERPKGSFSTLEIQRTEQGDSAMYLCASRTPSSYGYTFGSGTRLTVV.

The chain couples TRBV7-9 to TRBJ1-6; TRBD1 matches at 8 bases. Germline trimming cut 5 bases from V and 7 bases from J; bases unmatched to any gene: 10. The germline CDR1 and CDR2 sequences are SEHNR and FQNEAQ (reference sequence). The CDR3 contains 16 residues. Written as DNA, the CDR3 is TGTGCCAGCAGCACGTCCAGGACAGGGAGGAATTCACCCCTCCACTTT. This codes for CASSTSRTGRNSPLHF.

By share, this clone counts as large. The CDR3 sequence is CASGFHRYNSPLHF. CDR3 in DNA: TGTGCTAGTGGTTTTCACAGGTATAATTCACCCCTCCACTTT. This chain uses TRBV12-5 with TRBJ1-6, with D possibly being TRBD1 (5 bases). V gave up 3 bases and J gave up 4 bases, with 7 bases separating them. The CDR3 spans 14 residues. From germline, CDR1 is LGHNT and CDR2 FRNRAP.

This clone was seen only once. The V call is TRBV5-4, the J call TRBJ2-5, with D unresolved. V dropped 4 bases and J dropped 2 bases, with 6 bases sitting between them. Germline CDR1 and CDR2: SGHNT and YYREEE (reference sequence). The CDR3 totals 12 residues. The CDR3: CASSPGQETQYF. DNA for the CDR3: TGTGCCAGCAGCCCTGGACAAGAGACCCAGTACTTC.

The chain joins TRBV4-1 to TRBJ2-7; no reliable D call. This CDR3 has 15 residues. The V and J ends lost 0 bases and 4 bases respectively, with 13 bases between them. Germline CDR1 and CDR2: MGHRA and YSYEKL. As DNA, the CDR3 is TGCGCCAGCAGCCAAGACTGGGGATACGTGTACGAGCAGTACTTC. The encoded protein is CASSQDWGYVYEQYF.

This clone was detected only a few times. CDR3 coding DNA: TGTGCCAGCAGGGGGACACGGGGTCAGCCCCAGCATTTT. Its protein is CASRGTRGQPQHF. The chain employs TRBV2 and TRBJ1-5, with D perhaps matching TRBD1 (6 bases). The V end lost 6 bases, the J end lost 6 bases, and 12 bases lay between the germline ends. This CDR3 contains 13 residues. Looked up from germline, CDR1 is SNHLY and CDR2 is FYNNEI.

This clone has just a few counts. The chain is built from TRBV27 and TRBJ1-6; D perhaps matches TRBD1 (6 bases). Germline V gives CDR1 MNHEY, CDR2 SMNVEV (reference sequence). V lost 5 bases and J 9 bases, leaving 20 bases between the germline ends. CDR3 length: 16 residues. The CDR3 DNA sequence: TGTGCCAGCAGTCCACTTGTACACCGAGGGGGTTCACCCCTCCACTTT. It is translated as CASSPLVHRGGSPLHF.

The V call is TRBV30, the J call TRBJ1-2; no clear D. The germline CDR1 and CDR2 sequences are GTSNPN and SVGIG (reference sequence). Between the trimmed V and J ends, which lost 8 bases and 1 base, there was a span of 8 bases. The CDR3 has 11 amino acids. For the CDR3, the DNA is TGTGCCGTGAGTTATAACTATGGCTACACCTTC. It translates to CAVSYNYGYTF.

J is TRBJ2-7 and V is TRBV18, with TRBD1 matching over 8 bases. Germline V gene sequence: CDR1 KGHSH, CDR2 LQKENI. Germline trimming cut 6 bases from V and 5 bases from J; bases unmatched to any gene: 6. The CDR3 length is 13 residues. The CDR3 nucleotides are TGTGCCAGCTCTGGGCAGGGGGCCAACGAGCAGTACTTC. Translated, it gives CASSGQGANEQYF.

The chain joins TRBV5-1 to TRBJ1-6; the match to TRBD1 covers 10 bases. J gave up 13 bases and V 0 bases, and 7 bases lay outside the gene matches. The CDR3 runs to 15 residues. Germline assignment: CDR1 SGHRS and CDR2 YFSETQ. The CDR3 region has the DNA TGCGCCAGCAGCTTGGAGGGACAGGGGAATATGCCCCTCCACTTT. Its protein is CASSLEGQGNMPLHF.

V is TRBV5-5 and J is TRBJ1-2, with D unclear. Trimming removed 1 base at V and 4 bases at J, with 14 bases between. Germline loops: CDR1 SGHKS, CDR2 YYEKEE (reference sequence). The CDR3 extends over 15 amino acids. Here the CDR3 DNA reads TGTGCCAGCAGCTTGTCAGGCCCCGTCGGCTATGGCTACACCTTC. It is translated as CASSLSGPVGYGYTF.

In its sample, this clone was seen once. The CDR3 region is CAFSTLSPEAFF. CDR3 coding DNA: TGTGCCTTTTCGACCCTAAGCCCTGAAGCTTTCTTT. The genes are TRBV30 and TRBJ1-1, with unresolved D. The V gene's germline CDR1 is GTSNPN and CDR2 SVGIG (reference sequence). This CDR3 has 12 amino acids. V dropped 7 bases and J dropped 6 bases, with 15 bases sitting between them.

CDR3 nucleotide sequence: TGTGCCTGGAGTTTAACGAACACTGAAGCTTTCTTT. Translating it yields CAWSLTNTEAFF. J is TRBJ1-1 and V is TRBV30; no definite D call. This CDR3 contains 12 residues. Between the trimmed V and J ends, which lost 2 bases and 1 base, there was a span of 5 bases. Germline lookup yields CDR1 GTSNPN and CDR2 SVGIG (reference sequence).